The sequence of this T cell receptor (beta chain) was determined in a study of blood T cell repertoires in COVID-19. Whole-study context: There were acute and convalescent COVID-19 samples, and they came from the United States, Italy and Spain.

Clones were sequenced by immunoSEQ multiplex PCR, and TCRdb holds only the in-frame ones, with some missing. Altogether around 100,000 clones are present, 75% to 90% being singletons, with the ten largest covering 13%. Germline V gives CDR1 LGHNA, CDR2 YSLEER. V was shortened by 0 bases and J by 4 bases, with 10 bases between the two germline ends. This CDR3 is built from 15 residues. The receptor comes from a human donor in a cohort sampled during active or convalescent COVID-19. Sequencing used peripheral blood. The genes are TRBV4-3 and TRBJ1-5, with D maybe TRBD1 (5 bases). CDR3 coding DNA: TGCGCCAGCAGCCAAGACTACGGGGGAAATCAGCCCCAGCATTTT. It translates to CASSQDYGGNQPQHF.